The sequence of this TCR beta chain was determined in a study of blood T cell repertoires in COVID-19. For the study at large: Italy, Spain and the United States were the sources of the convalescent and acute COVID-19 samples. The cDNA or gDNA used as material had been derived from T cells, B-cell-depleted T cells, or PBMCs.

Sequencing used immunoSEQ multiplex PCR; TCRdb keeps in-frame clones, though not all of them. The sample yields over 85,000 clones, approximately 81% seen once. The germline CDR1 and CDR2 sequences are MDHEN and SYDVKM. V was cut by 6 bases and J by 4 bases, with 12 bases left in between. The CDR3 is 13 amino acids. The sequencing sample was made of peripheral blood. This receptor was obtained from a man older than 75 with acute or convalescent COVID-19. The J gene is TRBJ1-1, the V gene TRBV28; D gene uncertain. This CDR3 is CASSPGVITEAFF. The CDR3 coding sequence is TGTGCCAGCAGCCCCGGGGTTATCACTGAAGCTTTCTTT.